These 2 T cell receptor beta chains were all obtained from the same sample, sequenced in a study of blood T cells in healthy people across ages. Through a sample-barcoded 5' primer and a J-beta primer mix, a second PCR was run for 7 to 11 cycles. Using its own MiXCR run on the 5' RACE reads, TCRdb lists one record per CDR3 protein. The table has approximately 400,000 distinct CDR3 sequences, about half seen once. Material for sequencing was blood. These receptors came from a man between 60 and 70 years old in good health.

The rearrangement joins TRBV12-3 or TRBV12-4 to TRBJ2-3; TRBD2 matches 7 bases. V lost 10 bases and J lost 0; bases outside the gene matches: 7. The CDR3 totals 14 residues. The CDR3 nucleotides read TGTGCCACCTGTGGGAGGGAGAGCACAGATACGCAGTATTTT. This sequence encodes CATCGRESTDTQYF.

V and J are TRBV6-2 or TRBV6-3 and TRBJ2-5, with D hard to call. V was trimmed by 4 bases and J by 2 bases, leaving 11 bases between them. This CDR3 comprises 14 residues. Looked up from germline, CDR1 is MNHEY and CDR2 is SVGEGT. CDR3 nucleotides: TGTGCCAGCAGTTTATGGTCAATACAAGAGACCCAGTACTTC. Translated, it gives CASSLWSIQETQYF.